These 2 T cell receptor beta chains share one sample of origin, sequenced in a study of PD-1 and CTLA-4 blockade in melanoma (dated by TCRdb to the early 2020s). Library construction relied on the immunoSEQ multiplex PCR assay. TCRdb stores this immuneACCESS table with in-frame sequences only. Part of the clones is absent; in the studies checked, under half of the shortfall reflects unresolved V genes, and no reason is known for the rest. The table for this sample lists 15,000 to 20,000 clones; less than 85% of them were counted only once. The ten largest clonotypes hold around 14% of the sample. Sequences were derived from CD8+ T cells from peripheral blood, sampled from a patient given anti-PD-1 treatment. These receptors were taken from a human donor with melanoma.

The chain joins TRBV4-2 to TRBJ1-3; no firm D call. Germline V gene sequence: CDR1 LGHNA, CDR2 YNFKEQ. V was shortened by 0 bases and J by 0 bases, with 9 bases between the two germline ends. This CDR3 has 16 amino acids. The CDR3 region is CASSQDPPTSGNTIYF. The CDR3 nucleotides read TGTGCCAGCAGCCAAGATCCCCCAACCTCTGGAAACACCATATATTTT.

V is TRBV29-1 and J is TRBJ2-7; 9 bases align to TRBD1. V shed 6 bases and J 5 bases; nucleotides not matched to a gene: 2. CDR1 SQVTM and CDR2 ANQGSEA come from the germline V gene. This CDR3 contains 11 residues. CDR3 DNA: TGCAGCGTAGGGACAGGGCACGAGCAGTACTTC. Amino acids: CSVGTGHEQYF.